These T cell receptor beta chains were read from a single sample in a study of identical twins. TCRdb reprocessed the 5' RACE reads via MiXCR and lists one record per CDR3 protein. Of approximately 500,000 distinct CDR3 sequences in the sample, 24% are singletons; the top ten hold 2.5% to 3.5%. These data also featured in a second study, about T cells expressing NK-cell markers.

The sample was CD4+ T cells sorted from blood. The source is a woman aged 18-30 years in good health. Both conserved end residues are part of each CDR3. Fields, in order: V gene, clone size, D gene, J gene, CDR3 DNA, CDR3 protein. D genes are given only for firm matches. Clone size is stated in some rows and not others, as once, few, many or a class when expanded.

TRBV20-1,few,-,TRBJ2-1,TGCAGTGCTCAAGGGCCTGGCACCTACAATGAGCAGTTCTTC,CSAQGPGTYNEQFF
TRBV6-1,-,TRBD2,TRBJ2-2,TGTGCCAGCAGCCGATTCATGGGACTAGCGGGAGGACACACCGGGGAGCTGTTTTTT,CASSRFMGLAGGHTGELFF
TRBV12-3/TRBV12-4,few,-,TRBJ1-1,TGTGCCAGCAGACGACAAGTTGAAGCTTTCTTT,CASRRQVEAFF
TRBV20-1,once,TRBD2,TRBJ2-3,TGCAGTGCTGCTAGCGGGGGGCGCACAGATACGCAGTATTTT,CSAASGGRTDTQYF
TRBV6-1,few,-,TRBJ2-7,TGTGCCAGCAGTGAAAATAGCAGGTTCTACTTC,CASSENSRFYF
TRBV14,-,-,TRBJ1-6,TGTGCCAGCAGCCCCACAGGCTATAATTCACCCCTCCACTTT,CASSPTGYNSPLHF
TRBV12-3/TRBV12-4,few,TRBD1,TRBJ2-4,TGTGCCAGCAGCCCAGGGGGCCCGGGCATTCAGTACTTC,CASSPGGPGIQYF
TRBV5-1,-,-,TRBJ2-2,TGCGCCAGCAGCGCCGGGACTAGGGGGCGGGAGCTGTTTTTT,CASSAGTRGRELFF
TRBV5-1,few,-,TRBJ2-3,TGCGCCAGCAGCCTCGGGGGTACTCCTAGCACAGATACGCAGTATTTT,CASSLGGTPSTDTQYF
TRBV6-5,-,-,TRBJ2-1,TGTGCCAGCAGTTACTCGATAGGGAGCGCGCAGTTCTTC,CASSYSIGSAQFF
TRBV12-5,-,-,TRBJ1-1,TGTGCTAGTGGTCCACGGATGACCGGCACTGAAGCTTTCTTT,CASGPRMTGTEAFF
TRBV14,few,-,TRBJ2-3,TGTGCCAGCAGCCGAAGCATGCCCCTAGATACGCAGTATTTT,CASSRSMPLDTQYF
TRBV5-6,many,TRBD1,TRBJ2-7,TGTGCCAGCAGCCGGGACAGGAGCTACGAGCAGTACTTC,CASSRDRSYEQYF
TRBV29-1,few,-,TRBJ2-4,TGCAGTGGCCGGGCAGGGATCATTCAGTACTTC,CSGRAGIIQYF
TRBV20-1,-,-,TRBJ2-1,TGCAGTGCTAACAGGAAGGCGGCCAATGAGCAGTTCTTC,CSANRKAANEQFF
TRBV20-1,-,TRBD2,TRBJ2-3,TGCAGTGCGGGGGGACTAGGAATGACGGATACGCAGTATTTT,CSAGGLGMTDTQYF
TRBV10-3,-,-,TRBJ2-7,TGTGCCATCAGGGAGACGCAGGAGCAGTACTTC,CAIRETQEQYF
TRBV29-1,few,-,TRBJ2-3,TGCAGCGTTGAAGTGGGTTGGGATACGCAGTATTTT,CSVEVGWDTQYF
TRBV6-2/TRBV6-3,many,-,TRBJ1-5,TGTGCCAGCAGTCTCCTCAATCAGCCCCAGCATTTT,CASSLLNQPQHF
TRBV6-1,few,TRBD2,TRBJ2-1,TGTGCCAGCAGTGAGGGCACTAGCGGGATTCGTGAGCAGTTCTTC,CASSEGTSGIREQFF
TRBV5-6,few,TRBD1,TRBJ1-6,TGTGCCAGCAGCTACTTTGGGACAGTTTCACCCCTCCACTTT,CASSYFGTVSPLHF
TRBV7-9,-,TRBD2,TRBJ2-3,TGTGCCAGCACCCCACTAGCGGGCACAGATACGCAGTATTTT,CASTPLAGTDTQYF
TRBV12-3/TRBV12-4,-,TRBD1,TRBJ1-1,TGTGCCAGCAGCATACAGGGGGCCGACACTGAAGCTTTCTTT,CASSIQGADTEAFF
TRBV6-1,-,-,TRBJ2-2,TGTGCCAGCAGTGTCCGCGGGGGCCGGAACACCGGGGAGCTGTTTTTT,CASSVRGGRNTGELFF
TRBV12-5,-,TRBD1,TRBJ2-5,TGTGCTAGTGGTTTGAGGACAGGGCAAGAGACCCAGTACTTC,CASGLRTGQETQYF
TRBV20-1,few,TRBD2,TRBJ2-7,TGCAGTGCTGGGGCTAGCGGGAGCTCCTACGAGCAGTACTTC,CSAGASGSSYEQYF
TRBV27,-,-,TRBJ2-3,TGTGCCAGCAGTAGGGACACCTACACAGATACGCAGTATTTT,CASSRDTYTDTQYF
TRBV7-9,few,-,TRBJ2-7,TGTGCCAGCAGCACGAACCTCTACGAGCAGTACTTC,CASSTNLYEQYF
TRBV12-3/TRBV12-4,many,-,TRBJ2-1,TGTGCCAGCAGTTTGTGGAGGCACAATGAGCAGTTCTTC,CASSLWRHNEQFF
TRBV10-2,-,-,TRBJ2-7,TGCGCCAGCCGCCCCCAAGGAGGGTCCGAGCAGTACTTC,CASRPQGGSEQYF
TRBV7-9,few,-,TRBJ1-2,TGTGCCAGCAGCTTAGACGTCTCCTATGGCTACACCTTC,CASSLDVSYGYTF
TRBV12-3/TRBV12-4,-,TRBD2,TRBJ2-5,TGTGCCAGCAGCCTCCGCATAGCGGGGGGGCTGGGAGAGACCCAGTACTTC,CASSLRIAGGLGETQYF
TRBV6-1,few,TRBD2,TRBJ2-3,TGTGCCACCACGGGACTAGCGGGGGGGCCCACAGATACGCAGTATTTT,CATTGLAGGPTDTQYF